Following are 13 T cell receptor beta chains from one sample sequenced in a study of technical replicates of blood from a few donors. Only in-frame clones appear in the TCRdb table, and some are missing; sequencing was by immunoSEQ multiplex PCR. This table has over 90,000 clones, 95% appearing once. The specimen was T cells isolated from PBMCs. The receptor set was obtained from a human donor in good health.

The chain employs TRBV2 and TRBJ2-7, with TRBD2 as a possible D gene (6 bases). CDR1 and CDR2 (germline): SNHLY, FYNNEI. The V end lost 7 bases, the J end lost 4 bases, and 17 bases lay between the germline ends. CDR3 length: 14 residues. The CDR3 coding sequence is TGTGCCAGCAAAGGCCAGCGGGTATCGTACGAGCAGTACTTC. Protein sequence: CASKGQRVSYEQYF.

This clone was detected once. In the same sample, other DNA sequences code for this CDR3. This chain connects TRBV2 to TRBJ1-1, with D perhaps TRBD1 (6 bases). V lost 11 bases, J lost 6 bases, and 16 bases lay in between. CDR1 is SNHLY, CDR2 FYNNEI, per germline. The CDR3 sequence is 12 residues long. The CDR3 is CAGSGGFAEAFF. The CDR3 DNA reads TGTGCCGGTTCGGGGGGCTTCGCTGAAGCTTTCTTT.

The chain is built from TRBV12-5 and TRBJ1-1; D ambiguous. Germline CDR1 LGHNT, CDR2 FRNRAP. CDR3 length equals 12 residues. Trimming pared 8 bases from V and 4 bases from J, leaving 11 bases between. The CDR3 DNA reads as TGTGCTAGTTCCAGCGGACTCACTGAAGCTTTCTTT. It is translated as CASSSGLTEAFF.

The rearrangement uses TRBV27 and TRBJ2-1; TRBD2 agrees at 8 bases. Germline assignment: CDR1 MNHEY and CDR2 SMNVEV (reference sequence). The CDR3 is 14 amino acids. Germline trimming cut 2 bases from V and 6 bases from J; bases unmatched to any gene: 3. CDR3 protein: CASSLGREVNEQFF. The CDR3 DNA reads as TGTGCCAGCAGTTTAGGGCGGGAGGTCAATGAGCAGTTCTTC.

V is TRBV27 and J is TRBJ1-2, with TRBD1 matching 9 bases. The CDR3 is made up of 16 amino acids. The J segment lost 1 base and the V segment lost 4 bases, leaving 7 bases of the junction unmatched. CDR1 and CDR2 from the germline V gene are MNHEY and SMNVEV (reference sequence). CDR3 residues: CASSSRDRGNNYGYTF. The CDR3 region has the DNA TGTGCCAGCAGTTCCCGTGACAGGGGGAATAACTATGGCTACACCTTC.

The chain uses TRBV18 and TRBJ1-2, with D possibly matching TRBD1 (5 bases). V lost 3 bases, J lost 6 bases, and 8 bases lay in between. Looked up from germline, CDR1 is KGHSH and CDR2 is LQKENI. The CDR3 has 12 residues. The CDR3, as DNA: TGTGCCAGCTCACCCACGGGGGATGGCTACACCTTC. Residues: CASSPTGDGYTF.

The rearrangement joins TRBV5-1 to TRBJ2-7; 9 positions agree with TRBD1. The CDR3 spans 17 residues. The V and J ends lost 2 bases and 7 bases, in that order; junction bases with no gene match: 16. Germline V gene lookup returns CDR1 SGHRS and CDR2 YFSETQ. For the CDR3, the DNA is TGCGCCAGCAGCTTAAACCCCGGGACAGGGCTTCGGTTGGAGCAGTACTTC. Its protein is CASSLNPGTGLRLEQYF.

V usage is TRBV30 and J usage is TRBJ1-1, with a tentative D call TRBD1 (6 bases). Deletions cut 3 bases from V and 1 base from J, with 12 bases between. This CDR3 has 14 residues. The germline gives CDR1 GTSNPN, CDR2 SVGIG (reference sequence). CDR3 in amino acids: CAWREQGQNTEAFF. The DNA for the CDR3 is TGTGCCTGGAGAGAGCAGGGACAGAACACTGAAGCTTTCTTT.

CDR3 region: CASSLDGGVLVDSPLHF. The CDR3, as DNA: TGCGCCAGCAGCTTGGACGGGGGTGTACTTGTCGATTCACCCCTCCACTTT. V usage is TRBV5-1 and J usage is TRBJ1-6, with D possibly matching TRBD1 (5 bases). CDR3 length equals 17 residues. Between the trimmed V and J ends, which lost 0 bases and 8 bases, there was a span of 18 bases. Germline V gene lookup returns CDR1 SGHRS and CDR2 YFSETQ. The whole variable domain, remainder taken from reference TRBV5-1 and TRBJ1-6, is KAGVTQTPRYLIKTRGQQVTLSCSPISGHRSVSWYQQTPGQGLQFLFEYFSETQRNKGNFPGRFSGRQFSNSRSEMNVSTLELGDSALYLCASSLDGGVLVDSPLHFGNGTRLTVT.

This chain joins TRBV18 and TRBJ2-5; D might be TRBD2 (5 bases). CDR1 and CDR2 (germline): KGHSH, LQKENI. The CDR3 spans 17 residues. The germline V and J ends were trimmed by 2 bases and 5 bases, with 21 bases remaining between them. CDR3 DNA: TGTGCCAGCTCACCAGTATTGAGGGTTCAACGAGGGGAGACCCAGTACTTC. The encoded protein is CASSPVLRVQRGETQYF.

The rearrangement joins TRBV5-8 to TRBJ1-4; the D is unclear. Germline V gene sequence: CDR1 SGHTS, CDR2 YDEGEE. Trimming left V 0 bases short and J 6 bases short, with 9 bases between. CDR3 size: 14 residues. The CDR3 bases are TGTGCCAGCAGCTTGGGGGCGTGGGATGAAAAACTGTTTTTT. Amino acids: CASSLGAWDEKLFF.

The V gene is TRBV29-1, the J gene TRBJ2-5, with TRBD2 identical over 9 bases. This CDR3 spans 14 amino acids. Per germline, CDR1 SQVTM and CDR2 ANQGSEA. The trim removed 5 bases at V and 6 bases at J, leaving 10 bases unmatched. The CDR3 DNA reads as TGCAGCGTTATTCTAGCGGGGAATAAACAGACCCAGTACTTC. This codes for CSVILAGNKQTQYF.

The genes are TRBV7-8 and TRBJ1-5, with D hard to call. V lost 5 bases and J lost 0, with 14 bases in between. Germline V CDR1 and CDR2: SGHVS, FQNEAQ. The CDR3 contains 16 residues. CDR3 loop: CASSPGLRNSNQPQHF. CDR3 nucleotides: TGTGCCAGCAGCCCGGGTTTAAGGAATAGCAATCAGCCCCAGCATTTT.